This record looks at one T cell receptor (beta chain) sequence and its context. The antigen is not known. The germline V gene has CDR1 LNHNV and CDR2 YYDKDF (reference sequence). V lost 8 bases and J lost 3; bases outside the gene matches: 9. The CDR3 totals 14 residues. This entry belongs to a study of beta chain features in type 1 diabetes. Study-wide findings and caveats: Shortening that was moderate but significant affected the TCRB CDR3s of Type 1 diabetes patients in all four CD4+ subsets. Sequencing the cDNA could make cells with high TCR expression show up more than they should. Within the patient group, naive, central memory and Treg TCRB repertoires appeared more similar to each other than within healthy donors.

Expressed TCRB transcripts were sequenced, since all the RNA that had been isolated was reverse transcribed. Naive, central memory and regulatory T cell samples averaged about 3.5 million reads. Data came from immunoSEQ multiplex PCR; TCRdb stores just in-frame clones and leaves some out. Here the sample spans about 240,000 clones, approximately 14% being singletons. Central memory, naive, regulatory and stem cell-like memory CD4+ cells were sorted by CD45RO/CCR7/CD25/CD127/CD95/CD27. This TCR was recovered from a man in his thirties or forties with type 1 diabetes. Source material: naive CD4+ T cells from blood. The rearrangement uses TRBV15 and TRBJ2-7, with TRBD2 identical over 8 bases. The CDR3 is CATGGGGSIYEQYF. The CDR3 coding sequence is TGTGCCACCGGGGGCGGGGGGAGTATCTACGAGCAGTACTTC.